These 30 T cell receptor beta chains were all obtained from the same sample, sequenced in a study of CD8+ T cells in alopecia areata. cDNA reverse transcribed from extracted RNA served as the sequencing template. This table comes from immunoSEQ multiplex PCR, and its TCRdb copy is limited to in-frame clones, with some not included. The data contain 190,000 or so clones, roughly 60% of them seen just once; the ten biggest clones take up about 5.1%. Treatment reported: oral pan-JAK inhibitor, 5-10 mg twice daily. Sequencing was performed on CD4+ T cells sorted from blood, taken at week 24, from a patient treated with tofacitinib. The receptors come from a human donor with alopecia areata.

The chain employs TRBV30 and TRBJ1-1; D is unresolved. This CDR3 has 12 amino acids. With 2 bases removed from V and 4 bases from J, the gap between germline ends came to 8 bases. From germline, CDR1 is GTSNPN and CDR2 SVGIG (reference sequence). This CDR3 reads CAWSYIITEAFF. CDR3 sequence (DNA): TGTGCCTGGAGTTACATAATCACTGAAGCTTTCTTT.

Only one count was recorded for this clone. This rearrangement joins TRBV11-1 to TRBJ2-7; 9 bases agree with TRBD2. The CDR3 has 15 residues. Trimming took 4 bases from V and 3 from J; bases not matched to a gene: 7. Germline assignment: CDR1 SGHAT and CDR2 FQDESV (reference sequence). The CDR3 protein is CASSSQREAYYEQYF. In DNA form, the CDR3 reads TGTGCCAGCAGCTCGCAGCGGGAGGCTTACTACGAGCAGTACTTC.

This chain links TRBV30 with TRBJ2-6; D is undetermined. Germline CDR1 is GTSNPN and CDR2 is SVGIG (reference sequence). The CDR3 totals 16 residues. Trimming pared 0 bases from V and 0 bases from J, leaving 9 bases between. CDR3 sequence (DNA): TGTGCCTGGAGTGTCCCAGTAAGCTCTGGGGCCAACGTCCTGACTTTC. It specifies CAWSVPVSSGANVLTF.

This chain uses TRBV5-1 with TRBJ2-1; 8 bases map to TRBD1. After removal of 4 bases from V and 6 bases from J, the junction contained 3 bases not matched to a gene. Germline V gene lookup returns CDR1 SGHRS and CDR2 YFSETQ. The CDR3 is made up of 13 amino acids. CDR3 residues: CASSGGTGNEQFF. CDR3 DNA sequence: TGCGCCAGCAGCGGGGGGACAGGCAATGAGCAGTTCTTC.

The J gene is TRBJ1-5, the V gene TRBV28; no firm D call. Germline V gene sequence: CDR1 MDHEN, CDR2 SYDVKM. Trimming pared 8 bases from V and 5 bases from J, leaving 10 bases between. The CDR3 sequence is 12 residues long. This CDR3 reads CASRGADQPQHF. The CDR3 nucleotides are TGTGCCAGCCGGGGAGCGGATCAGCCCCAGCATTTT. The full variable domain, its missing parts supplied by reference TRBV28 and TRBJ1-5, is DVKVTQSSRYLVKRTGEKVFLECVQDMDHENMFWYRQDPGLGLRLIYFSYDVKMKEKGDIPEGYSVSREKKERFSLILESASTNQTSMYLCASRGADQPQHFGDGTRLSIL.

The J gene is TRBJ1-5, the V gene TRBV30; 8 bases map to TRBD1. This CDR3 contains 14 residues. Germline V lookup: CDR1 GTSNPN, CDR2 SVGIG (reference sequence). With 1 base clipped from V and 6 bases from J, the junction kept 5 bases outside the gene matches. The CDR3 DNA sequence: TGTGCCTGGAGTGGAGGACAGGGACGTCAGCCCCAGCATTTT. Its protein product is CAWSGGQGRQPQHF.

The rearrangement links TRBV2 to TRBJ2-7; 8 bases match TRBD2. Per the germline V gene, CDR1 is SNHLY and CDR2 is FYNNEI. This CDR3 comprises 13 residues. The V segment lost 8 bases and the J segment 5 bases; nucleotides outside the gene matches: 8. This CDR3 is CASWVREGDEQYF. The CDR3 region has the DNA TGTGCCAGCTGGGTTCGGGAGGGCGACGAGCAGTACTTC.

In this sample, this clone turned up many times. The gene calls are TRBV9 and TRBJ2-1; 10 bases map to TRBD2. Germline V gene lookup returns CDR1 SGDLS and CDR2 YYNGEE. The length of the CDR3 is 16 residues. Trimming took 0 bases from V and 2 from J; bases not matched to a gene: 2. This CDR3 reads CASSVGGTSAYNEQFF. DNA of the CDR3: TGTGCCAGCAGCGTAGGAGGGACTAGCGCCTACAATGAGCAGTTCTTC.

This chain joins TRBV5-1 and TRBJ1-2; possibly TRBD1 for D (6 bases). Trimming removed 4 bases from V and 6 bases from J, with 13 bases in between. The CDR3 totals 13 residues. Germline V gene data show CDR1 as SGHRS and CDR2 as YFSETQ. The CDR3 nucleotides read TGCGCCAGCAGCATGACAGGCTTTGATGGCTACACCTTC. It is translated as CASSMTGFDGYTF.

This chain links TRBV30 with TRBJ2-3; 8 bases are a match to TRBD1. J gave up 5 bases and V 2 bases, and 9 bases lay outside the gene matches. Germline CDR1 reads GTSNPN; CDR2 reads SVGIG (reference sequence). This CDR3 has 15 amino acids. CDR3 in amino acids: CAWSLLTGEGDTQYF. The CDR3 DNA follows: TGTGCCTGGAGTCTCTTGACAGGGGAAGGAGATACGCAGTATTTT.

V usage is TRBV15 and J usage is TRBJ1-2; perhaps TRBD1 as D (5 bases). The CDR3 totals 14 residues. Trimming shortened V by 5 bases and J by 6 bases, and 16 bases separated the two germline ends. CDR1 is LNHNV and CDR2 is YYDKDF in the germline V gene (reference sequence). The CDR3 protein is CATSATRGRNGYTF. DNA for the CDR3: TGTGCCACCAGCGCGACGCGGGGGAGGAATGGCTACACCTTC. Variable domain in full (rest from reference TRBV15 and TRBJ1-2): DAMVIQNPRYQVTQFGKPVTLSCSQTLNHNVMYWYQQKSSQAPKLLFHYYDKDFNNEADTPDNFQSRRPNTSFCFLDIRSPGLGDTAMYLCATSATRGRNGYTFGSGTRLTVV.

With respect to this clone: Other DNA sequences in this specimen translate into the identical CDR3. The chain uses TRBV5-1 and TRBJ2-5, with D unclear. V was clipped by 0 bases and J by 5 bases, with 11 bases between them. This CDR3 comprises 14 residues. Germline-derived CDR1 and CDR2 are SGHRS and YFSETQ. The CDR3 region has the DNA TGCGCCAGCAGCTTGGAGGCCGGTAGGGAGACCCAGTACTTC. This translates into CASSLEAGRETQYF.

V usage is TRBV1 and J usage is TRBJ2-2; the table's D call of TRBD2 was not tested on the DNA. TRBV1 constitutes a pseudogene. This CDR3 region has 18 residues. The CDR3 spells CTSSQPQGSGGAPGELFF. Here the CDR3 DNA reads TGCACCAGCAGCCAGCCCCAGGGGAGCGGGGGGGCCCCCGGGGAGCTGTTTTTT.

V gene TRBV29-1 combines with J gene TRBJ2-1; D is possibly TRBD1 or TRBD2 (5 bases each). The CDR3 consists of 14 residues. Looked up from germline, CDR1 is SQVTM and CDR2 is ANQGSEA. The V end lost 7 bases, the J end lost 6 bases, and 19 bases lay between the germline ends. CDR3 sequence reads: CSARWGSWINEQFF. CDR3 DNA: TGCAGCGCACGATGGGGGAGCTGGATCAATGAGCAGTTCTTC.

The chain links TRBV19 to TRBJ1-4; D gene unclear. V shed 3 bases and J shed 2 bases, with 10 bases lying between them. CDR3 length: 15 residues. Per germline, CDR1 LNHDA and CDR2 SQIVND (reference sequence). DNA of the CDR3: TGTGCCAGTAGTATCGGCCGGGCGACTAATGAAAAACTGTTTTTT. Amino acids: CASSIGRATNEKLFF.

The chain has TRBV18 and TRBJ1-2, with TRBD1 as a possible D gene (5 bases). The CDR3 has 12 amino acids. CDR1 is KGHSH, CDR2 LQKENI, per germline. Trimming removed 2 bases from V and 6 bases from J, with 7 bases in between. This chain's CDR3 is CASSPSGHGYTF. The DNA for the CDR3 is TGTGCCAGCTCACCATCAGGGCATGGCTACACCTTC. Full variable domain (missing parts from reference TRBV18 and TRBJ1-2): NAGVMQNPRHLVRRRGQEARLRCSPMKGHSHVYWYRQLPEEGLKFMVYLQKENIIDESGMPKERFSAEFPKEGPSILRIQQVVRGDSAAYFCASSPSGHGYTFGSGTRLTVV.

This clone has only a few counts. The chain uses TRBV19 and TRBJ2-1; TRBD2 aligns across 9 bases. Germline CDR1 reads LNHDA; CDR2 reads SQIVND (reference sequence). The CDR3 runs 15 residues. Trimming took 10 bases from V and 6 from J; bases not matched to a gene: 13. The CDR3 coding sequence is TGTGCCACAAGATTTCCTAGCGGGGCTAGCAATGAGCAGTTCTTC. As protein: CATRFPSGASNEQFF.

This clone was seen a single time. The chain carries TRBV7-7 and TRBJ2-5, with a tentative D call TRBD2 (6 bases). The CDR3 has 16 residues. CDR1 SSHAT and CDR2 FNYEAQ come from the germline V gene (reference sequence). V gave up 1 base and J gave up 2 bases, with 14 bases separating them. The CDR3: CASSLGGRAGQETQYF. The DNA of the CDR3 is TGTGCCAGCAGCTTAGGGGGTAGGGCGGGGCAAGAGACCCAGTACTTC.

The chain couples TRBV30 to TRBJ2-7, with 8 bases that match TRBD2. Unmatched junction bases numbered 10, after V lost 4 bases and J lost 5 bases. The CDR3 covers 14 residues. Looked up from germline, CDR1 is GTSNPN and CDR2 is SVGIG (reference sequence). The CDR3 is CAWNGGRSWNEQYF. The CDR3 bases are TGTGCCTGGAACGGCGGGAGGTCCTGGAACGAGCAGTACTTC. Complete variable domain (other parts from reference TRBV30 and TRBJ2-7): SQTIHQWPATLVQPVGSPLSLECTVEGTSNPNLYWYRQAAGRGLQLLFYSVGIGQISSEVPQNLSASRPQDRQFILSSKKLLLSDSGFYLCAWNGGRSWNEQYFGPGTRLTVT.

This clone was seen only a few times. The V gene is TRBV29-1, the J gene TRBJ2-3, with 11 bases fitting TRBD2. V was pared by 6 bases and J by 1 base, with 6 bases of the junction left unmatched. Germline CDR1 and CDR2: SQVTM and ANQGSEA. The CDR3 covers 15 residues. This CDR3 is CSVTGTSGRTDTQYF. The CDR3 DNA reads as TGCAGCGTGACCGGGACTAGCGGTCGCACAGATACGCAGTATTTT.

This clone has a handful of counts. The chain is built from TRBV7-9 and TRBJ1-5; the D is unclear. Looked up from germline, CDR1 is SEHNR and CDR2 is FQNEAQ (reference sequence). The CDR3 sequence is 13 residues long. With 1 base removed from V and 10 bases from J, the gap between germline ends came to 11 bases. CDR3: CASSLEGSLPQHF. The CDR3 DNA follows: TGTGCCAGCAGCTTAGAAGGTTCCCTACCCCAGCATTTT.

The V and J genes are TRBV7-8 and TRBJ2-5; D assignment may be TRBD1 or TRBD2 (5 bases each). The CDR3 totals 15 residues. Germline-derived CDR1 and CDR2 are SGHVS and FQNEAQ. Trimming cost V 2 bases and J 1 base, with 11 bases left between them. The CDR3 bases are TGTGCCAGCAGCTTACCGGGACGGATCCAAGAGACCCAGTACTTC. It specifies CASSLPGRIQETQYF.

The chain uses TRBV2 and TRBJ2-3; 7 nucleotides agree with TRBD2. Trimming took 4 bases from V and 1 from J; bases not matched to a gene: 5. The CDR3 has 15 amino acids. Germline V gene data show CDR1 as SNHLY and CDR2 as FYNNEI. This CDR3 is CASSVRERGTDTQYF. In nucleotides, the CDR3 is TGTGCCAGCAGTGTGCGGGAGCGGGGCACAGATACGCAGTATTTT.

V and J are TRBV29-1 and TRBJ1-4, with a possible D match to TRBD1 (5 bases). This CDR3 is built from 12 residues. The germline V gene encodes CDR1 SQVTM and CDR2 ANQGSEA. The V gene lost 7 bases and the J gene lost 2 bases, with 8 bases spanning the gap. CDR3 residues: CSGGTTNEKLFF. In nucleotides, the CDR3 is TGCAGCGGGGGGACCACTAATGAAAAACTGTTTTTT.

V usage is TRBV5-1 and J usage is TRBJ2-7; D is undetermined. Germline CDR1 SGHRS, CDR2 YFSETQ. The V gene lost 2 bases and the J gene lost 10 bases, with 1 base spanning the gap. This CDR3 has 8 residues. The CDR3 bases are TGCGCCAGCAGCTTTCAGTACTTC. Amino acid sequence: CASSFQYF.

The rearrangement links TRBV7-3 to TRBJ2-3; 14 nucleotides align to TRBD2. The CDR3 has 17 amino acids. Germline trimming cut 3 bases from V and 4 bases from J; bases unmatched to any gene: 6. CDR1 is SGHTA and CDR2 is FQGTGA in the germline V gene. The CDR3 loop reads CASSFTGTSGGADTQYF. The DNA for the CDR3 is TGTGCCAGCAGCTTCACAGGGACTAGCGGGGGCGCAGATACGCAGTATTTT.

The chain recombines TRBV2 with TRBJ2-2, with no clear D. Germline-derived CDR1 and CDR2 are SNHLY and FYNNEI. V lost 3 bases and J lost 0, with 8 bases in between. CDR3 size: 15 residues. CDR3 bases: TGTGCCAGCAGTGAGGATACAGCGAACACCGGGGAGCTGTTTTTT. This sequence encodes CASSEDTANTGELFF.

The chain carries TRBV9 and TRBJ2-3; 11 bases fit TRBD2. With 4 bases clipped from V and 3 bases from J, the junction kept 4 bases outside the gene matches. The germline gives CDR1 SGDLS, CDR2 YYNGEE. The CDR3 length is 15 residues. CDR3 DNA sequence: TGTGCCAGCAGCACCACTAGCGGGGGTACAGATACGCAGTATTTT. Its translation: CASSTTSGGTDTQYF.

This clone was seen a handful of times. The chain is built from TRBV9 and TRBJ2-3; D call uncertain. From germline, CDR1 is SGDLS and CDR2 YYNGEE. Deletions cut 1 base from V and 1 base from J, with 10 bases between. The CDR3 loop spans 15 amino acids. The CDR3 is CASSVRETGTDTQYF. The CDR3 region has the DNA TGTGCCAGCAGCGTAAGAGAGACGGGCACAGATACGCAGTATTTT. Full variable domain (rest looked up from reference TRBV9 and TRBJ2-3): DSGVTQTPKHLITATGQRVTLRCSPRSGDLSVYWYQQSLDQGLQFLIQYYNGEERAKGNILERFSAQQFPDLHSELNLSSLELGDSALYFCASSVRETGTDTQYFGPGTRLTVL.

This chain uses TRBV25-1 with TRBJ1-2; the match to TRBD1 covers 7 bases. V was clipped by 3 bases and J by 2 bases; unmatched bases: 9. Germline V gives CDR1 MGHDK, CDR2 SYGVNS. The CDR3 is 16 residues long. CDR3 sequence: CASSDPTRQGNYGYTF. The CDR3, as DNA: TGTGCCAGCAGTGACCCTACCCGACAGGGCAACTATGGCTACACCTTC.